Listed below are T cell receptor beta chains from one sample, sequenced in a study of blood T cell repertoires in COVID-19. The data were produced by immunoSEQ multiplex PCR, yet TCRdb's version contains in-frame clones alone and is incomplete. The repertoire has under 100,000 clones, 65% to 80% of them found once; the top ten carry roughly 20%. The sequencing input was peripheral blood. These receptors came from a woman older than 75 with active or convalescent COVID-19. The CDR3 runs from the conserved cysteine through the conserved F or W. D genes are given only for firm matches. The size entry is marked missing in some rows and otherwise reads once, few, many or a size class.

J,D,size,V,length,DNA,CDR3
TRBJ1-2,TRBD1,-,TRBV19,12,TGTGCCAGCAACACAGGGGACTATGGCTACACCTTC,CASNTGDYGYTF
TRBJ2-7,TRBD1,-,TRBV23-1,16,TGCGCCAGCAGTCAGACAGGGGGTTATGTAACCTACGAGCAGTACTTC,CASSQTGGYVTYEQYF
TRBJ2-7,TRBD2,-,TRBV28,16,TGTGCCAGCAGTCCCATTGGGGGGGGTGGAATCTACGAGCAGTACTTC,CASSPIGGGGIYEQYF
TRBJ1-4,-,-,TRBV7-2,17,TGTGCCAGCAGCTTAGCGCCCCCAGGCAGCACTAATGAAAAACTGTTTTTT,CASSLAPPGSTNEKLFF
TRBJ2-7,TRBD1,-,TRBV2,17,TGTGCCAGCAGTGAAAGGCGAGGGACAGGGATCTCCTACGAGCAGTACTTC,CASSERRGTGISYEQYF
TRBJ2-5,TRBD2,once,TRBV5-5,16,TGTGCCAGCAGCTTGGCACTAGCGGGGGGACAAGAGACCCAGTACTTC,CASSLALAGGQETQYF
TRBJ1-6,-,-,TRBV28,17,TGTGCCAGCAGTTTGTCCAGGGGCCTCTTCGGTAGTTCACCCCTCCACTTT,CASSLSRGLFGSSPLHF
TRBJ2-1,-,-,TRBV6-4,16,TGTGCCACCAGACTCGGACAGACCCTCTCCTACAATGAGCAGTTCTTC,CATRLGQTLSYNEQFF
TRBJ2-5,TRBD1,-,TRBV5-1,16,TGCGCCAGCAGCTTGACCCCGGGACAGGGGACGGAGACCCAGTACTTC,CASSLTPGQGTETQYF
TRBJ1-5,-,-,TRBV21-1,13,TGTGCCAGCAGCAAAAGCCCCAATCAGCCCCAGCATTTT,CASSKSPNQPQHF
TRBJ2-3,-,-,TRBV28,13,TGTGCCAGCAGTTTCGGAGGGTTAGATACGCAGTATTTT,CASSFGGLDTQYF